The 8 T cell receptor beta chains below all came from one sample that was sequenced in a study of T cell responses to AZD1222 COVID-19 vaccine. Using immunoSEQ multiplex PCR, the repertoire was profiled, and TCRdb retains in-frame clones only, with some absent. The table lists roughly 120,000 clones, 75% to 90% of them singletons. The input for sequencing was peripheral blood, taken on day 0 of MenACWY control vaccination. The receptor set was obtained from an adult in good health.

J is TRBJ1-5 and V is TRBV6-5, with TRBD1 as a possible D gene (5 bases). Germline CDR1 reads MNHEY; CDR2 reads SVGAGI. The CDR3 contains 14 residues. Trimming stripped 6 bases from V and 4 bases from J, with 13 bases between. The DNA for the CDR3 is TGTGCCAGCAGCTCGGGACGGCCTAATCAGCCCCAGCATTTT. This codes for CASSSGRPNQPQHF.

The rearrangement links TRBV2 to TRBJ2-5, with 8 bases matching TRBD1. J lost 5 bases, V lost 6 bases, and 5 bases had no gene match. CDR3 size: 13 residues. Germline values: CDR1 SNHLY, CDR2 FYNNEI. The CDR3 loop is CASSGQGLETQYF. The CDR3 DNA sequence: TGTGCCAGCAGCGGACAGGGTCTGGAGACCCAGTACTTC.

This clone has only a few counts. The chain uses TRBV5-1 and TRBJ2-5; weak D call: TRBD2 (7 bases). V was trimmed by 4 bases and J by 5 bases, leaving 18 bases between them. CDR1 and CDR2 (germline): SGHRS, YFSETQ. CDR3 length: 15 amino acids. The CDR3 nucleotides are TGCGCCAGCAGCCCTTTGGGGGGGGCCGGGGAGACCCAGTACTTC. This translates into CASSPLGGAGETQYF.

J is TRBJ2-7 and V is TRBV5-1; D gene unclear. CDR1 and CDR2 from the germline V gene are SGHRS and YFSETQ. CDR3 length: 14 residues. V was trimmed by 4 bases and J by 6 bases, leaving 17 bases between them. The CDR3 sequence: CASSETSGPIEQYF. The CDR3 DNA sequence: TGCGCCAGCAGCGAGACGTCAGGCCCTATCGAGCAGTACTTC.

Only one count was recorded for this clone. The chain combines TRBV5-6 with TRBJ2-7; D remains ambiguous. CDR3 length: 15 residues. Germline lookup yields CDR1 SGHDT and CDR2 YYEEEE. Trimming removed 1 base at V and 0 bases at J, with 11 bases between. The CDR3 region is CASSLNPTPSYEQYF. The CDR3 region has the DNA TGTGCCAGCAGCTTGAATCCGACACCCTCCTACGAGCAGTACTTC.

The rearrangement joins TRBV7-3 to TRBJ2-3; 8 bases are a match to TRBD1. The CDR3 loop spans 14 amino acids. V lost 5 bases, J lost 4 bases, and 5 bases stayed unmatched. Germline V CDR1 and CDR2: SGHTA, FQGTGA. CDR3 nucleotides: TGTGCCAGCAGCAGCTTACAGGGGGCAGATACGCAGTATTTT. Protein: CASSSLQGADTQYF. The variable domain in full, completed from reference TRBV7-3 and TRBJ2-3, reads GAGVSQTPSNKVTEKGKYVELRCDPISGHTALYWYRQSLGQGPEFLIYFQGTGAADDSGLPNDRFFAVRPEGSVSTLKIQRTERGDSAVYLCASSSLQGADTQYFGPGTRLTVL.

The chain carries TRBV28 and TRBJ1-1; 7 bases are shared with TRBD1. The CDR3 extends over 15 amino acids. V trimming: 5 bases; J trimming: 0 bases; junction bases outside the gene matches: 6. Looked up from germline, CDR1 is MDHEN and CDR2 is SYDVKM. This CDR3 is CASSPTGPMNTEAFF. The CDR3 nucleotides are TGTGCCAGCAGTCCGACAGGGCCCATGAACACTGAAGCTTTCTTT.

V is TRBV3-1 (or the pseudogene TRBV3-2) and J is TRBJ2-1; TRBD1 agrees at 7 bases. CDR1 and CDR2 from the germline V gene are LGHDT and YNNKEL (reference sequence). Losses at the gene ends were 5 bases for V and 12 bases for J; bases not matched to a gene: 4. The CDR3 totals 11 residues. In nucleotides, the CDR3 is TGTGCCAGCAGCTCAACAGGGGCGCAGTTCTTC. Translating gives CASSSTGAQFF.